The 31 T cell receptor beta chains presented below share a single source sample, sequenced in a study of identifying expanded T cells in peripheral blood. The data were produced by immunoSEQ multiplex PCR, yet TCRdb's version contains in-frame clones alone and is incomplete. Here the sample spans 60,000 to 80,000 clones, roughly 90% being singletons. Sample: blood. These receptors came from a person aged 18 to 70 in good health.

Comments on this clone: One end of the junction is discordant with germline, which a read error may explain. CDR3 in DNA: TGTGCTAGCAGCTTGGGCGGGTACCAAGAGACCCAGTACTTC. It translates to CASSLGGYQETQYF. V is TRBV7-7 and J is TRBJ2-5; maybe TRBD2 (5 bases). CDR1 is SSHAT, CDR2 FNYEAQ, per germline (reference sequence). The CDR3 runs to 14 residues.

The V and J genes are TRBV7-2 and TRBJ2-7; unclear D gene. The V end was cut by 1 base, the J end by 3 bases, with 10 bases between. Germline loops: CDR1 SGHTA, CDR2 FQGNSA. This CDR3 contains 14 residues. The DNA of the CDR3 is TGTGCCAGCAGCTTAGATATCGCGGTCTACGAGCAGTACTTC. This codes for CASSLDIAVYEQYF.

J is TRBJ1-1 and V is TRBV7-9; D not certain. V lost 4 bases, J lost 0 bases, and 15 bases lay in between. Germline CDR1 reads SEHNR; CDR2 reads FQNEAQ (reference sequence). The CDR3 totals 16 residues. The CDR3 sequence: CASSSSDKWVNTEAFF. For the CDR3, the DNA is TGTGCCAGCAGCTCATCAGACAAATGGGTGAACACTGAAGCTTTCTTT.

The chain employs TRBV9 and TRBJ2-2; D gene ambiguous. The CDR3 loop spans 12 amino acids. Germline CDR1 reads SGDLS; CDR2 reads YYNGEE. Trimming removed 4 bases at V and 6 bases at J, with 7 bases between. This CDR3 is CASSTASGELFF. In DNA form, the CDR3 reads TGTGCCAGCAGCACCGCCTCCGGGGAGCTGTTTTTT.

This sequence joins TRBV30 and TRBJ1-4; D is possibly TRBD1 (5 bases). This CDR3 has 12 residues. Trimming took off 5 bases at V and 7 bases at J, with 11 bases between the two ends. Germline V gene data show CDR1 as GTSNPN and CDR2 as SVGIG (reference sequence). Here the CDR3 reads CAWAGWSEKLFF. The CDR3 DNA reads TGTGCCTGGGCAGGGTGGAGTGAAAAACTGTTTTTT.

This clone was seen just once. J is TRBJ2-1 and V is TRBV11-2; D is possibly TRBD1 or TRBD2 (6 bases each). V lost 1 base to trimming and J lost 7 bases, with 20 bases between them. The CDR3 has 17 amino acids. Germline loops: CDR1 SGHAT, CDR2 FQNNGV. The CDR3 nucleotides read TGTGCCAGCAGCTTAGCCGGGGGCCCCTCGGGTGGGAATGAGCAGTTCTTC. Its translation: CASSLAGGPSGGNEQFF.

The rearrangement uses TRBV28 and TRBJ2-7, with 9 bases matching TRBD1. This CDR3 comprises 16 residues. Per germline, CDR1 MDHEN and CDR2 SYDVKM. Trimming at V came to 5 bases and at J to 5 bases, leaving 13 bases not matched to a gene. The CDR3 nucleotides are TGTGCCAGCAGTCCCTCCCGGGGGACAGGGTCCCACGAGCAGTACTTC. Amino acid sequence: CASSPSRGTGSHEQYF.

V is TRBV6-5 and J is TRBJ2-7; TRBD1 agrees at 9 bases. The CDR3 runs 15 residues. Germline trimming cut 0 bases from V and 0 bases from J; bases unmatched to any gene: 0. CDR1 is MNHEY, CDR2 SVGAGI, per germline. In DNA, the CDR3 is TGTGCCAGCAGTTACTCGACAGGGGGCTCCTACGAGCAGTACTTC. Translated: CASSYSTGGSYEQYF.

V is TRBV6-5 and J is TRBJ2-2, with D hard to call. V gave up 2 bases and J gave up 6 bases, with 7 bases separating them. This CDR3 is 13 amino acids long. Germline CDR1 is MNHEY and CDR2 is SVGAGI. For the CDR3, the DNA is TGTGCCAGCAGTTACATGGTCTCCGGGGAGCTGTTTTTT. Residues: CASSYMVSGELFF.

The gene calls are TRBV7-2 and TRBJ1-2; TRBD1 aligns across 9 bases. This CDR3 contains 16 residues. The germline V gene encodes CDR1 SGHTA and CDR2 FQGNSA. After removal of 5 bases from V and 3 bases from J, the junction contained 10 bases not matched to a gene. CDR3 protein: CASSAFTGGAYYGYTF. CDR3 nucleotide sequence: TGTGCCAGCAGCGCGTTTACAGGGGGCGCTTACTATGGCTACACCTTC.

The CDR3 nucleotides are TGTGCCAGCAGCCCCGGACTGAACCCGCCCTACAATGAGCAGTTCTTC. This sequence encodes CASSPGLNPPYNEQFF. This chain connects TRBV9 to TRBJ2-1, with D tentatively TRBD2 (5 bases). CDR3 length equals 16 residues. V lost 4 bases to trimming and J lost 2 bases, with 16 bases between them. Germline CDR1 and CDR2: SGDLS and YYNGEE.

About this clone itself: Germline is not matched at one junction end, which may reflect a read error. The genes are TRBV28 and TRBJ2-2; TRBD2 aligns across 8 bases. The CDR3 sequence is 14 residues long. Germline V gives CDR1 MDHEN, CDR2 SYDVKM. DNA of the CDR3: TGCTATACGTCTAGCGGGTGGAACACCGGGGAGCTGTTTTTT. This gives the protein CYTSSGWNTGELFF.

Comment on this clone: Other DNA sequences in this sample translate to the same CDR3. The chain recombines TRBV7-2 with TRBJ2-7; perhaps TRBD1 as D (6 bases). CDR1 SGHTA and CDR2 FQGNSA come from the germline V gene. V was pared by 1 base and J by 2 bases, with 9 bases between. This CDR3 contains 14 residues. The DNA of the CDR3 is TGTGCCAGCAGCTTAGACAGGGTACCCTACGAGCAGTACTTC. Protein sequence: CASSLDRVPYEQYF. The whole variable domain, remainder taken from reference TRBV7-2 and TRBJ2-7, is GAGVSQSPSNKVTEKGKDVELRCDPISGHTALYWYRQSLGQGLEFLIYFQGNSAPDKSGLPSDRFSAERTGGSVSTLTIQRTQQEDSAVYLCASSLDRVPYEQYFGPGTRLTVT.

The V call is TRBV9, the J call TRBJ2-3; 8 positions agree with TRBD2. The germline V gene encodes CDR1 SGDLS and CDR2 YYNGEE. J was trimmed by 2 bases and V by 4 bases; bases with no gene match: 6. The CDR3 length is 15 residues. The CDR3 region is CASSTLAGTTDTQYF. The CDR3 nucleotides are TGTGCCAGCAGCACTTTAGCGGGGACCACAGATACGCAGTATTTT.

The chain uses TRBV25-1 and TRBJ1-6; a weak D match, TRBD1 (5 bases). The CDR3 runs to 12 residues. Germline values: CDR1 MGHDK, CDR2 SYGVNS. V lost 4 bases, J lost 13 bases, and 11 bases lay in between. The CDR3 DNA follows: TGTGCCAGCAGTGCGACCCCAGGGCCCCTCCACTTT. This translates into CASSATPGPLHF. The full variable domain, its missing parts supplied by reference TRBV25-1 and TRBJ1-6, is EADIYQTPRYLVIGTGKKITLECSQTMGHDKMYWYQQDPGMELHLIHYSYGVNSTEKGDLSSESTVSRIRTEHFPLTLESARPSHTSQYLCASSATPGPLHFGNGTRLTVT.

The J gene is TRBJ1-2, the V gene TRBV14; D call uncertain. The V end lost 0 bases, the J end lost 0 bases, and 2 bases lay between the germline ends. This CDR3 has 13 residues. Germline CDR1 is SGHDN and CDR2 is FVKESK. CDR3 nucleotide sequence: TGTGCCAGCAGCCAAGACCCTAACTATGGCTACACCTTC. Translated: CASSQDPNYGYTF.

V gene TRBV11-1 combines with J gene TRBJ1-1, with D possibly being TRBD1 (5 bases). V lost 3 bases, J lost 0 bases, and 11 bases lay in between. The CDR3 extends over 15 amino acids. The germline gives CDR1 SGHAT, CDR2 FQDESV (reference sequence). CDR3 DNA: TGTGCCAGCAGCTTTCTCGGGGGGATGAACACTGAAGCTTTCTTT. This translates into CASSFLGGMNTEAFF.

This chain links TRBV21-1 with TRBJ2-7; the table's TRBD1 call for D was not verified on the DNA. TRBV21-1 is shown as a pseudogene. The CDR3 loop spans 12 amino acids. Here the CDR3 DNA reads TGTGCCAGCAAACAGGGGATCTACGAGCAGTACTTC. Translating gives CASKQGIYEQYF.

The chain links TRBV12-5 to TRBJ1-1; D not resolved. The V gene lost 1 base and the J gene lost 5 bases, with 8 bases spanning the gap. CDR3 size: 13 residues. Germline V gives CDR1 LGHNT, CDR2 FRNRAP. The CDR3 nucleotides are TGTGCTAGTGGTTTGGAGTGGGCAACTGAAGCTTTCTTT. It codes for CASGLEWATEAFF.

The CDR3: CASSQPPYEQYF. CDR3 coding DNA: TGTGCCAGCAGCCAACCCCCCTACGAGCAGTACTTC. The chain has TRBV6-1 and TRBJ2-7, with D uncertain. Trimming pared 6 bases from V and 2 bases from J, leaving 8 bases between. The CDR3 is made up of 12 amino acids. The germline V gene encodes CDR1 MNHNS and CDR2 SASEGT.

The CDR3 here is CASSLTGGASEQFF. The CDR3 nucleotides are TGTGCCAGCAGCTTGACAGGGGGCGCTTCTGAGCAGTTCTTC. This chain joins TRBV11-3 and TRBJ2-1, with 10 bases lining up with TRBD1. With 3 bases clipped from V and 9 bases from J, the junction kept 5 bases outside the gene matches. The CDR3 totals 14 residues. The germline V gene encodes CDR1 SGHNT and CDR2 YENEEA.

The chain carries TRBV6-6 and TRBJ1-2; D remains unclear. V dropped 8 bases and J dropped 8 bases, with 21 bases sitting between them. This CDR3 region has 14 residues. CDR1 is MNHNY and CDR2 is SVGAGI in the germline V gene (reference sequence). The CDR3 DNA sequence: TGTGCCAGCGGAAGGCACAGTCGCGAGGGCGGCTACACCTTC. Residues: CASGRHSREGGYTF.

The V call is TRBV28, the J call TRBJ1-1; D ambiguous. Trimming removed 1 base from V and 4 bases from J, with 1 base in between. Per the germline V gene, CDR1 is MDHEN and CDR2 is SYDVKM. The CDR3 is 11 residues long. The CDR3 reads CASSLFTEAFF. CDR3 coding DNA: TGTGCCAGCAGTTTATTCACTGAAGCTTTCTTT.

This clone was found once. The rearrangement uses TRBV5-4 and TRBJ2-1, with TRBD2 matching over 8 bases. Trimming at V came to 9 bases and at J to 7 bases, leaving 12 bases not matched to a gene. The CDR3 contains 14 residues. Germline V gene data show CDR1 as SGHNT and CDR2 as YYREEE (reference sequence). CDR3 nucleotides: TGTGCCACGGACCCCGGGGGGGCCGCTAATGAGCAGTTCTTC. It yields the protein CATDPGGAANEQFF.

The chain is built from TRBV29-1 and TRBJ2-2; 9 bases agree with TRBD2. Germline lookup yields CDR1 SQVTM and CDR2 ANQGSEA. There are 16 residues in the CDR3. The ends lost 3 bases at V and 4 bases at J; junction bases unmatched: 9. CDR3 in amino acids: CSVDGGAGGGTGELFF. CDR3 DNA sequence: TGCAGCGTTGACGGGGGTGCGGGAGGGGGCACCGGGGAGCTGTTTTTT.

This clone appeared a single time. The chain has TRBV7-2 and TRBJ2-1; TRBD1 agrees at 7 bases. Germline V gene lookup returns CDR1 SGHTA and CDR2 FQGNSA. CDR3 size: 14 residues. The V segment lost 1 base and the J segment 10 bases; nucleotides outside the gene matches: 7. The CDR3 spells CASSLGDSSKEQFF. CDR3 bases: TGTGCCAGCAGCTTAGGGGACAGTTCTAAGGAGCAGTTCTTC.

This sequence joins TRBV5-4 and TRBJ2-4; D tentatively fits TRBD1 or TRBD2 (7 bases each). Germline V lookup: CDR1 SGHNT, CDR2 YYREEE (reference sequence). V lost 4 bases to trimming and J lost 8 bases, with 22 bases between them. This CDR3 region has 16 residues. The CDR3 DNA follows: TGTGCCAGCAGCCGTTCAGCAGGGGGGGCCGGGGACATTCAGTACTTC. It codes for CASSRSAGGAGDIQYF.

DNA for the CDR3: TGTGCCAGCAGCTTGGAGTCGGGTGGCTACACCTTC. Protein product: CASSLESGGYTF. V and J are TRBV5-6 and TRBJ1-2, with D unclear. The germline gives CDR1 SGHDT, CDR2 YYEEEE. CDR3 length: 12 residues. Trimming pared 0 bases from V and 7 bases from J, leaving 7 bases between.

The chain combines TRBV10-2 with TRBJ2-5; TRBD2 might be the D (6 bases). This CDR3 is built from 13 residues. The germline CDR1 and CDR2 sequences are WSHSY and SAAADI. The ends were cut back, 8 bases at V and 1 base at J, with 11 bases in the middle. The CDR3, as DNA: TGCGCCAGCCGTAGTAGCGGCCAAGAGACCCAGTACTTC. It translates to CASRSSGQETQYF.

The genes are TRBV28 and TRBJ1-1; 9 bases map to TRBD1. Per the germline V gene, CDR1 is MDHEN and CDR2 is SYDVKM. The CDR3 is made up of 16 amino acids. J lost 1 base, V lost 6 bases, and 9 bases had no gene match. CDR3 sequence (DNA): TGTGCCAGCAGGTGGACAGGGGCTTCGACGAACACTGAAGCTTTCTTT. It yields the protein CASRWTGASTNTEAFF.

The V call is TRBV27, the J call TRBJ2-5; 7 bases are shared with TRBD1. The junction had 5 bases not matched to a gene; V was cut back by 6 bases and J by 1 base. Germline-derived CDR1 and CDR2 are MNHEY and SMNVEV (reference sequence). The CDR3 totals 14 residues. CDR3 nucleotide sequence: TGTGCCAGCAGCCGGGACAGACTCCAAGAGACCCAGTACTTC. Protein: CASSRDRLQETQYF.